Described below is a single T cell receptor beta chain sequence and its context. This entry is derived from a study of cytomegalovirus exposure and HLA in healthy donors. The PCR was carried out with 60 Vbeta primers and 13 Jbeta primers. Assay: immunoSEQ multiplex PCR; the TCRdb copy retains only in-frame clones and omits some. The table has some 110,000 clones, roughly 82% seen once. In germline, CDR1 is MNHEY, CDR2 SMNVEV (reference sequence). The ends were cut back, 5 bases at V and 2 bases at J, with 3 bases in the middle. This CDR3 region has 12 residues. Sequenced input: PBMCs. V is TRBV27 and J is TRBJ2-2; D is unclear. The TCR sequence derives from a male donor in good health and CMV-seropositive. CDR3 sequence reads: CASSPNTGELFF. In DNA form, the CDR3 reads TGTGCCAGCAGTCCAAACACCGGGGAGCTGTTTTTT.